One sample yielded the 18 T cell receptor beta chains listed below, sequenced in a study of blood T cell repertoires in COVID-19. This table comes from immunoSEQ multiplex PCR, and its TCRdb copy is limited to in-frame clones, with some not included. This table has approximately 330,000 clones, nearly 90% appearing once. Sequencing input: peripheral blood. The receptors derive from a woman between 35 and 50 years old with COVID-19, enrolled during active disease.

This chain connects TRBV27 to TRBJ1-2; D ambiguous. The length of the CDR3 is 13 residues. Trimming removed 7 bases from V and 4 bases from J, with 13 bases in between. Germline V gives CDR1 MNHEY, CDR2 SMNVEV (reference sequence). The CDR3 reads CASMRAGFYGYTF. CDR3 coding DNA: TGTGCCAGCATGAGGGCAGGATTCTATGGCTACACCTTC.

The CDR3 region is CASSQVGQEVYTF. The CDR3, as DNA: TGTGCCAGCAGCCAAGTCGGACAGGAAGTATACACCTTC. The V gene is TRBV7-9, the J gene TRBJ1-2; the match to TRBD1 covers 7 bases. The V gene end was trimmed by 5 bases and the J gene end by 11 bases; junction bases not matched to a gene: 11. The CDR3 is made up of 13 amino acids. Germline V gene data show CDR1 as SEHNR and CDR2 as FQNEAQ (reference sequence).

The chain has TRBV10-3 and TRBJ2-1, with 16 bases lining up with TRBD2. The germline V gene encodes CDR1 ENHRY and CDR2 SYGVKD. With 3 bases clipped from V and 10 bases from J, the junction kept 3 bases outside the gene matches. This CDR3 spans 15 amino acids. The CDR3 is CAISDKGLAGGEQFF. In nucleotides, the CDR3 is TGTGCCATCAGTGATAAGGGACTAGCGGGGGGGGAGCAGTTCTTC.

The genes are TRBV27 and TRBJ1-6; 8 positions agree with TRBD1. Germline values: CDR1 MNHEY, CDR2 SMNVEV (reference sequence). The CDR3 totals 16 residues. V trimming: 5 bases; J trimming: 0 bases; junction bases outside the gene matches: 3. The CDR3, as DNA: TGTGCCAGCAGTGACAGGGGAAGCTCCTATAATTCACCCCTCCACTTT. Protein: CASSDRGSSYNSPLHF.

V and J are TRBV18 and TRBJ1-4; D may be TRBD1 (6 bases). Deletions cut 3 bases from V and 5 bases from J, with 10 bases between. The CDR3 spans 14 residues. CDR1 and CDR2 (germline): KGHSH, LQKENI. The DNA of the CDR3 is TGTGCCAGCTCACCTGCAGGGGCGAATGAAAAACTGTTTTTT. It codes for CASSPAGANEKLFF.

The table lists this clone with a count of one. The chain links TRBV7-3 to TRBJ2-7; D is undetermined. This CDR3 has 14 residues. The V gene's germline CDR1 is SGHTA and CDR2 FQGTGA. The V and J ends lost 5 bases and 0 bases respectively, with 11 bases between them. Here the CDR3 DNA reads TGTGCCAGCAGCCCCTGGGCCCGCTCCTACGAGCAGTACTTC. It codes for CASSPWARSYEQYF.

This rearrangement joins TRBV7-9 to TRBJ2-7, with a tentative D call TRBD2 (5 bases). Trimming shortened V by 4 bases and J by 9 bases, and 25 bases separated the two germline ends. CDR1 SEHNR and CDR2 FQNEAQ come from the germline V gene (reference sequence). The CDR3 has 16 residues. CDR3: CASSSSGRETSGVQYF. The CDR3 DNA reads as TGTGCCAGCAGCTCCTCCGGACGGGAAACCTCCGGTGTGCAGTACTTC. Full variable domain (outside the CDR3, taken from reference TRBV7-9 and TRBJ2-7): DTGVSQNPRHKITKRGQNVTFRCDPISEHNRLYWYRQTLGQGPEFLTYFQNEAQLEKSRLLSDRFSAERPKGSFSTLEIQRTEQGDSAMYLCASSSSGRETSGVQYFGPGTRLTVT.

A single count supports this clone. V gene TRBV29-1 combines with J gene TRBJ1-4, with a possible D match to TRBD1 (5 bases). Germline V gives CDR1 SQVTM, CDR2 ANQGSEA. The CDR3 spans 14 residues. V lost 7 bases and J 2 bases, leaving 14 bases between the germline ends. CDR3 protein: CSAPEAGTNEKLFF. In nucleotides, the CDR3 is TGCAGCGCCCCAGAGGCAGGGACTAATGAAAAACTGTTTTTT.

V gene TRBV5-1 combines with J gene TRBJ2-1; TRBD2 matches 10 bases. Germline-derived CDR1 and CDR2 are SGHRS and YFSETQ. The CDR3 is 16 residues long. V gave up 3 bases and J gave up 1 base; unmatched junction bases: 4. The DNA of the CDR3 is TGCGCCAGCAGCTATAGCGGGGGGACGTCCTACAATGAGCAGTTCTTC. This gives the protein CASSYSGGTSYNEQFF.

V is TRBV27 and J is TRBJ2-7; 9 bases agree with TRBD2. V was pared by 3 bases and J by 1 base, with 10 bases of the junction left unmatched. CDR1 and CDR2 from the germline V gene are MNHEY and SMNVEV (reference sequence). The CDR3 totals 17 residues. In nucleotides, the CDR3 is TGTGCCAGCAGTTTTCTAGGGATTAGCGGGGGATCCTACGAGCAGTACTTC. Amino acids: CASSFLGISGGSYEQYF.

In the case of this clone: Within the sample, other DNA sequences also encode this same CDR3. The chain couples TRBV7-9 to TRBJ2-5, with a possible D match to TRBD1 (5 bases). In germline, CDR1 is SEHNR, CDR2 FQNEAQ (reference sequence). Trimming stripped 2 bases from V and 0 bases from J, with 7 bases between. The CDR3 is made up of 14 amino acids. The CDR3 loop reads CASSLLTDQETQYF. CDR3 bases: TGTGCCAGCAGCTTATTGACAGACCAAGAGACCCAGTACTTC. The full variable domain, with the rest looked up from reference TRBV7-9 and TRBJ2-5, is DTGVSQNPRHKITKRGQNVTFRCDPISEHNRLYWYRQTLGQGPEFLTYFQNEAQLEKSRLLSDRFSAERPKGSFSTLEIQRTEQGDSAMYLCASSLLTDQETQYFGPGTRLLVL.

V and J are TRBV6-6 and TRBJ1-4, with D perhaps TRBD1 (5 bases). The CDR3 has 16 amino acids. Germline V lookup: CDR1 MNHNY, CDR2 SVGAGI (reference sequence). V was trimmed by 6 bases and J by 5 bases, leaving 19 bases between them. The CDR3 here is CASRYRRVLDNEKLFF. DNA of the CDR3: TGTGCCAGCAGGTACCGCAGGGTTTTGGACAATGAAAAACTGTTTTTT.

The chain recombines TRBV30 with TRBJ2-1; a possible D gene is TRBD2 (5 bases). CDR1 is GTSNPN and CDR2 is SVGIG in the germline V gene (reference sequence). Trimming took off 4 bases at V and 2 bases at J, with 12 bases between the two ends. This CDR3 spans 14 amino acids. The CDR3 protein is CAWKSGLPYNEQFF. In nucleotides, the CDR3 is TGTGCCTGGAAAAGCGGCCTTCCCTACAATGAGCAGTTCTTC.

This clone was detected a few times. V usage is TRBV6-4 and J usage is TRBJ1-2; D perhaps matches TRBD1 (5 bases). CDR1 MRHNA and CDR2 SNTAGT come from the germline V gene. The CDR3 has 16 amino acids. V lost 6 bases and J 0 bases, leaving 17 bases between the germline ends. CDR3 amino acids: CASRGNAGRSNYGYTF. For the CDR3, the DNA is TGTGCCAGCAGGGGCAACGCGGGGCGTTCTAACTATGGCTACACCTTC.

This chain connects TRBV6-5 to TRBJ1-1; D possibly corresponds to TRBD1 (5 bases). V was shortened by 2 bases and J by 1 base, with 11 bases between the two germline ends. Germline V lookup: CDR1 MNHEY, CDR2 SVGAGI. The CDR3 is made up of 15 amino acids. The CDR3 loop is CASSYRGVGNTEAFF. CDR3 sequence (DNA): TGTGCCAGCAGTTACCGGGGGGTGGGGAACACTGAAGCTTTCTTT.

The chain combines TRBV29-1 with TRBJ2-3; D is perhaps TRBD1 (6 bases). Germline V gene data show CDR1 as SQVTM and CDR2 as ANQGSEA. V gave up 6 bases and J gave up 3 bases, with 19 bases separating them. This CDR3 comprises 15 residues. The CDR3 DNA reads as TGCAGCGTCGGGGACATCAGTTTCGGAACAGATACGCAGTATTTT. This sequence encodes CSVGDISFGTDTQYF.

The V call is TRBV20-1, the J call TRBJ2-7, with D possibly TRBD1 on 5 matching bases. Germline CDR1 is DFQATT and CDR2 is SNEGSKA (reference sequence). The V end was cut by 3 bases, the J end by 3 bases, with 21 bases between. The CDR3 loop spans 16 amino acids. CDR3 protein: CSASERIGVPHYEQYF. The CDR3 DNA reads TGCAGTGCTAGTGAACGAATAGGGGTGCCCCACTACGAGCAGTACTTC.

CDR3 bases: TGCGCCAGCAGCCCCCCTGGGACGGGAGGCAATGAGCAGTTCTTC. This translates into CASSPPGTGGNEQFF. This chain links TRBV5-1 with TRBJ2-1; 7 nucleotides align to TRBD2. Germline V CDR1 and CDR2: SGHRS, YFSETQ. The CDR3 covers 15 residues. The junction had 10 bases not matched to a gene; V was cut back by 4 bases and J by 6 bases.